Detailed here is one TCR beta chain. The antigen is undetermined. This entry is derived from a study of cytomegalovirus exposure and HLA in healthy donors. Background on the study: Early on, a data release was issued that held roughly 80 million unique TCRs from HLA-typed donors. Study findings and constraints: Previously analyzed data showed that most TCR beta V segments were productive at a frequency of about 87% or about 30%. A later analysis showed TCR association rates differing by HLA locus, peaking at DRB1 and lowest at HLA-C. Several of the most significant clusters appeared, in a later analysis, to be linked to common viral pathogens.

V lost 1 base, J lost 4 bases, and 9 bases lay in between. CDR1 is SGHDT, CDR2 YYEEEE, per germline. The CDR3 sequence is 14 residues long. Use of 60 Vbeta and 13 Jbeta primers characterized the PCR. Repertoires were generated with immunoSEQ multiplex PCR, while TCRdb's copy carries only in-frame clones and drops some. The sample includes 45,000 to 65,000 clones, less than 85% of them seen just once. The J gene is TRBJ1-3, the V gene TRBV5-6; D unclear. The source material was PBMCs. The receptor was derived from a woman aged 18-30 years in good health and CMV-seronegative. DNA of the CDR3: TGTGCCAGCAGCTTGCCGTCCTTAGGAAACACCATATATTTT. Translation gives CASSLPSLGNTIYF.